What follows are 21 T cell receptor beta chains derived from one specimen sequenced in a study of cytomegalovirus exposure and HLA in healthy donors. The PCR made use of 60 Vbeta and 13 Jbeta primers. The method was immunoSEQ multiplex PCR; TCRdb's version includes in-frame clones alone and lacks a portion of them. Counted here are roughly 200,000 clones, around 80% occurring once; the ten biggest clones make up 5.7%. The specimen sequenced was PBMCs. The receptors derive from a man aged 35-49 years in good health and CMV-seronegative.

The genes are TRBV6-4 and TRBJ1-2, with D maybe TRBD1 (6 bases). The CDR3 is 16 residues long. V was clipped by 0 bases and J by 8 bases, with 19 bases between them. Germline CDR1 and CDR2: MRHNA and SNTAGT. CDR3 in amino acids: CASSDSNRAGESGYTF. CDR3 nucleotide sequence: TGTGCCAGCAGTGACTCGAATCGCGCAGGGGAGAGCGGCTACACCTTC.

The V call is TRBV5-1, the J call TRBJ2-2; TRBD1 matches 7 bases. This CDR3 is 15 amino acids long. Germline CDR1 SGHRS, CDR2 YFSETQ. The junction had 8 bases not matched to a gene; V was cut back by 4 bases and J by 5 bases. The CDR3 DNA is TGCGCCAGCAGCCCAGGGACAGCTTCTACCGGGGAGCTGTTTTTT. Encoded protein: CASSPGTASTGELFF.

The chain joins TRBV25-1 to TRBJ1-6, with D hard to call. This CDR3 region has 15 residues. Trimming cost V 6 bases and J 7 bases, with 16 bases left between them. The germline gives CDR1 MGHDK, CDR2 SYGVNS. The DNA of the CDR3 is TGTGCCAGCAGGGGCCCCGAAAGCCGCAATTCACCCCTCCACTTT. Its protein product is CASRGPESRNSPLHF.

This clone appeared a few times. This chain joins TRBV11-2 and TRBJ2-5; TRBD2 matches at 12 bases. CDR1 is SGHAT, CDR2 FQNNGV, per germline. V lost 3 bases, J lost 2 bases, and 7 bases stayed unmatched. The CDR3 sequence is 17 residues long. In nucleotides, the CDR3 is TGTGCCAGCAGCTTCTTACCTAGCGGGGGGGTACAAGAGACCCAGTACTTC. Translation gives CASSFLPSGGVQETQYF.

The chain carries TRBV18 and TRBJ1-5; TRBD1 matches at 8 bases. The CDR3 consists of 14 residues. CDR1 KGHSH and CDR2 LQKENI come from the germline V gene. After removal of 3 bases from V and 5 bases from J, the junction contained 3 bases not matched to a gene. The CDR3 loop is CASSPGQVYQPQHF. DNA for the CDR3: TGTGCCAGCTCACCGGGACAGGTCTATCAGCCCCAGCATTTT.

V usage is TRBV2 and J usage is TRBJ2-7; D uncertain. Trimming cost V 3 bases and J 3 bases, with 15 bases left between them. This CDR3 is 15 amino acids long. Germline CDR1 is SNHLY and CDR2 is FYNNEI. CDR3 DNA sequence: TGTGCCAGCAGTGACGTTATAGAGTTGCACTACGAGCAGTACTTC. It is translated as CASSDVIELHYEQYF.

The CDR3 sequence: CASSFRGDEKLFF. CDR3 bases: TGTGCCAGCAGCTTCAGGGGAGACGAAAAACTGTTTTTT. The chain carries TRBV7-2 and TRBJ1-4; maybe TRBD1 (6 bases). Between the trimmed V and J ends, which lost 3 bases and 8 bases, there was a span of 10 bases. There are 13 residues in the CDR3. Germline V lookup: CDR1 SGHTA, CDR2 FQGNSA. Full variable domain (remainder filled in from reference TRBV7-2 and TRBJ1-4): GAGVSQSPSNKVTEKGKDVELRCDPISGHTALYWYRQSLGQGLEFLIYFQGNSAPDKSGLPSDRFSAERTGGSVSTLTIQRTQQEDSAVYLCASSFRGDEKLFFGSGTQLSVL.

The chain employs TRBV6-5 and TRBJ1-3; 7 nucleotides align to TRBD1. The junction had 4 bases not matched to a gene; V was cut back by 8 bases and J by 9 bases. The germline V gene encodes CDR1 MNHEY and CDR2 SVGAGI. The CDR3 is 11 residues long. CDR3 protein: CASGDRSTIYF. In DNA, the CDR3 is TGTGCCAGCGGGGACAGATCCACCATATATTTT.

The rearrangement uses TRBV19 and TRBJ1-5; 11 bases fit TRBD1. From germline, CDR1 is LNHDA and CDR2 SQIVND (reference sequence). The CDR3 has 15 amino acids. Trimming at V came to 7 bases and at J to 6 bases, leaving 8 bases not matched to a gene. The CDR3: CASTSGQGAGQPQHF. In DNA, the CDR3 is TGTGCCAGTACATCTGGACAGGGGGCTGGTCAGCCCCAGCATTTT.

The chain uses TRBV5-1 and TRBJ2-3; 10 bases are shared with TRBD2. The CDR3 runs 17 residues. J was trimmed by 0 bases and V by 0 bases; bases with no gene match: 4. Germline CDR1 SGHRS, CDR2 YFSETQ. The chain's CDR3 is CASSLGGLAASTDTQYF. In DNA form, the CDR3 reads TGCGCCAGCAGCTTGGGAGGACTAGCGGCGAGCACAGATACGCAGTATTTT.

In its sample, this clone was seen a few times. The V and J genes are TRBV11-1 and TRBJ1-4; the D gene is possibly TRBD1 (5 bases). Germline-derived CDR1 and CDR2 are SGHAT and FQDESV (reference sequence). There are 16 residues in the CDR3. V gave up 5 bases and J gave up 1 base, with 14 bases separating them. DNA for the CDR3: TGTGCCAGCAGCCCCGGGACTGTTGGAACTAATGAAAAACTGTTTTTT. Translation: CASSPGTVGTNEKLFF. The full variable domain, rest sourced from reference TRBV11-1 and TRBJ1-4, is EAEVAQSPRYKITEKSQAVAFWCDPISGHATLYWYRQILGQGPELLVQFQDESVVDDSQLPKDRFSAERLKGVDSTLKIQPAELGDSAMYLCASSPGTVGTNEKLFFGSGTQLSVL.

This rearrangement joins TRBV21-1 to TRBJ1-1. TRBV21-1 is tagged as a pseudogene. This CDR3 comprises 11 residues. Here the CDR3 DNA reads TGTGCCCCAAGCGGGCGGATTGAAGCTTTCTTT. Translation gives CAPSGRIEAFF.

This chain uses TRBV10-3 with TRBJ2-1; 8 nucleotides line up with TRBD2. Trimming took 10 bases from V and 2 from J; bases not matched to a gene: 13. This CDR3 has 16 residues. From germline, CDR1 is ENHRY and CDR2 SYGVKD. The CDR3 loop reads CASSVPTGGAYNEQFF. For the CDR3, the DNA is TGTGCCAGCTCTGTCCCCACGGGGGGGGCCTACAATGAGCAGTTCTTC.

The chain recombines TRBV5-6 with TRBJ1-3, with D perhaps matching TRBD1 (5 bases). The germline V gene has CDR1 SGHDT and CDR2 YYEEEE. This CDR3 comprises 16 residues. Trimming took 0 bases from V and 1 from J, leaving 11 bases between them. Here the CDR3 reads CASSLGVAGSGNTIYF. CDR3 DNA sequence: TGTGCCAGCAGCTTGGGGGTGGCAGGGTCTGGAAACACCATATATTTT.

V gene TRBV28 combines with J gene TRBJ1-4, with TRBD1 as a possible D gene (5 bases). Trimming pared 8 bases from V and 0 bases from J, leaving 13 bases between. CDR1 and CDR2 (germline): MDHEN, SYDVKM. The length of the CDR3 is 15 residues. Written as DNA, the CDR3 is TGTGCCAGCTGCCGACAGACAGCAACTAATGAAAAACTGTTTTTT. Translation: CASCRQTATNEKLFF.

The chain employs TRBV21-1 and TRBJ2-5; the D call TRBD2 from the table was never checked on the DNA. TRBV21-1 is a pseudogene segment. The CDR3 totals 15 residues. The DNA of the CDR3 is TGTGCCAGCAGGACTAACTCGGGAGGAGAAGAGACCCAGTACTTC. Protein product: CASRTNSGGEETQYF.

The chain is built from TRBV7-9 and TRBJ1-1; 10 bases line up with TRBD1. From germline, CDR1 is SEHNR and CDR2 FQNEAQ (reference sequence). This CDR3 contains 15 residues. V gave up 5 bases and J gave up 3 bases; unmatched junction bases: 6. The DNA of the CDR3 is TGTGCCAGCAGCCCGCCCGGGACAGGGGACACTGAAGCTTTCTTT. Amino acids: CASSPPGTGDTEAFF.

The CDR3 nucleotides are TGTGCCAGCGGGGCGGGGAGCAATCAGCCCCAGCATTTT. Its protein product is CASGAGSNQPQHF. This chain connects TRBV6-5 to TRBJ1-5; tentatively, D is TRBD1 (5 bases). Trimming took off 8 bases at V and 1 base at J, with 9 bases between the two ends. CDR1 is MNHEY, CDR2 SVGAGI, per germline. CDR3 length equals 13 residues.

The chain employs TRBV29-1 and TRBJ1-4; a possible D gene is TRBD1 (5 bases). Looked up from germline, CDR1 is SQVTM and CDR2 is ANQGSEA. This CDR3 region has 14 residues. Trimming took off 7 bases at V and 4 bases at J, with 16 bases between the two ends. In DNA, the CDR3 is TGCAGCGCCCAGGGCGGGGGGGGTAATGAAAAACTGTTTTTT. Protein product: CSAQGGGGNEKLFF.

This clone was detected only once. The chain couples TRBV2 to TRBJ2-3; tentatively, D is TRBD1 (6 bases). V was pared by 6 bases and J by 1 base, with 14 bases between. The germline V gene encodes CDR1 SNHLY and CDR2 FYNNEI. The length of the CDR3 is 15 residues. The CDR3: CASSQGPARTDTQYF. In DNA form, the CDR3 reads TGTGCCAGCAGCCAGGGGCCGGCTCGCACAGATACGCAGTATTTT.

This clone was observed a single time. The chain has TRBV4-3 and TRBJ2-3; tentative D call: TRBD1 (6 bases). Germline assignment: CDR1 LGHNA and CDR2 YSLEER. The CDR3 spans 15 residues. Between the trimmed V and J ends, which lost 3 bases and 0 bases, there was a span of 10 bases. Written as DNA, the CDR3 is TGCGCCAGCAGCCAGCAGGGGATCAGCACAGATACGCAGTATTTT. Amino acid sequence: CASSQQGISTDTQYF.